These 10 T cell receptor beta chains share one sample of origin, sequenced in a study of blood T cells in healthy people across ages. Alongside a J-beta primer mix, a sample-barcoded 5' primer served in a second PCR lasting about 7 to 11 cycles. MiXCR was run by TCRdb on the 5' RACE reads, yielding one entry per CDR3 protein. The sample has 980,000 or so distinct CDR3 sequences, about 44% seen once. Source material: blood. Receptors were obtained from a young man in good health.

This chain joins TRBV11-1 and TRBJ1-2; D gene ambiguous. The germline V gene encodes CDR1 SGHAT and CDR2 FQDESV (reference sequence). The CDR3 contains 13 residues. Trimming left V 5 bases short and J 8 bases short, with 15 bases between. CDR3 bases: TGTGCCAGCAGCCCCGGGCCTACCGGGGGCTACACCTTC. Amino acid sequence: CASSPGPTGGYTF.

This chain uses TRBV5-4 with TRBJ1-1, with D uncertain. The V gene's germline CDR1 is SGHNT and CDR2 YYREEE (reference sequence). V was shortened by 7 bases and J by 1 base, with 8 bases between the two germline ends. This CDR3 has 12 amino acids. The CDR3 DNA is TGTGCCAGCGGAAACACGAACACTGAAGCTTTCTTT. Its protein is CASGNTNTEAFF.

This clonotype was seen only a few times. The genes are TRBV7-9 and TRBJ2-5, with 7 bases identical to TRBD1. With 7 bases clipped from V and 2 bases from J, the junction kept 16 bases outside the gene matches. Germline V gene data show CDR1 as SEHNR and CDR2 as FQNEAQ (reference sequence). This CDR3 comprises 17 residues. The CDR3 coding sequence is TGTGCCAGCAACCAAAAGATGACAGGGTTTAGTCAAGAGACCCAGTACTTC. As protein: CASNQKMTGFSQETQYF.

Comment on this clonotype: A junction end diverges from the germline sequence, so it may reflect a read error. The rearrangement links TRBV10-3 to TRBJ2-3, with TRBD2 identical over 12 bases. CDR1 ENHRY and CDR2 SYGVKD come from the germline V gene. The length of the CDR3 is 15 residues. Here the CDR3 reads CAVSTTSGGTDTQYF. The CDR3 region has the DNA TGTGCCGTCAGCACGACTAGCGGGGGTACAGATACGCAGTATTTT.

The rearrangement links TRBV25-1 to TRBJ1-6; D remains ambiguous. V lost 0 bases and J 7 bases, leaving 13 bases between the germline ends. The germline V gene encodes CDR1 MGHDK and CDR2 SYGVNS. This CDR3 is 16 amino acids long. CDR3 sequence: CASSEYAGYINSPLHF. Here the CDR3 DNA reads TGTGCCAGCAGTGAATATGCAGGTTACATCAATTCACCCCTCCACTTT.

The rearrangement links TRBV7-2 to TRBJ2-3; D gene uncertain. Per the germline V gene, CDR1 is SGHTA and CDR2 is FQGNSA. The CDR3 has 16 residues. V was clipped by 1 base and J by 3 bases, with 14 bases between them. The CDR3 region has the DNA TGTGCCAGCAGCTTAGGGTTGGGTACGATGACAGATACGCAGTATTTT. Its protein product is CASSLGLGTMTDTQYF.

This clonotype came up a few times. The chain couples TRBV11-3 to TRBJ1-2; 7 bases align to TRBD1. The CDR3 length is 13 residues. The V segment lost 6 bases and the J segment 6 bases; nucleotides outside the gene matches: 7. The germline V gene has CDR1 SGHNT and CDR2 YENEEA. For the CDR3, the DNA is TGTGCCAGCAGTCAGGGGGGGCGAGATGGCTACACCTTC. Its protein is CASSQGGRDGYTF.

This clonotype was seen a few times. The chain combines TRBV29-1 with TRBJ2-5; tentative D call: TRBD2 (6 bases). Trimming pared 7 bases from V and 3 bases from J, leaving 21 bases between. The CDR3 has 15 amino acids. Germline V gives CDR1 SQVTM, CDR2 ANQGSEA. The CDR3 DNA sequence: TGCAGCGCCCGGCCCCCGGAGGGGAGAAAAGAGACCCAGTACTTC. It translates to CSARPPEGRKETQYF.

Concerning this clonotype: At one of its ends the junction is not consistent with the germline gene, which may arise from a read error. V usage is TRBV12-3 or TRBV12-4 and J usage is TRBJ1-5, with D uncertain. The CDR3 spans 13 residues. The CDR3 is CDSSLGSNQPQHF. CDR3 bases: TGTGACAGCAGTTTAGGTAGCAATCAGCCCCAGCATTTT.

Notes on this clonotype: A read error may be the cause here, since a much bigger clone is one base away. This rearrangement joins TRBV6-5 to TRBJ2-4; D unresolved. TRBJ2-7 explains the end of the DNA better; the J call may be wrong. The CDR3 loop spans 15 amino acids. Germline CDR1 reads MNHEY; CDR2 reads SVGAGI. CDR3 loop: CTSSSTVSSGYEQYF. CDR3 in DNA: TGTACCAGCAGTTCTACGGTCTCCTCCGGCTACGAGCAGTACTTC.